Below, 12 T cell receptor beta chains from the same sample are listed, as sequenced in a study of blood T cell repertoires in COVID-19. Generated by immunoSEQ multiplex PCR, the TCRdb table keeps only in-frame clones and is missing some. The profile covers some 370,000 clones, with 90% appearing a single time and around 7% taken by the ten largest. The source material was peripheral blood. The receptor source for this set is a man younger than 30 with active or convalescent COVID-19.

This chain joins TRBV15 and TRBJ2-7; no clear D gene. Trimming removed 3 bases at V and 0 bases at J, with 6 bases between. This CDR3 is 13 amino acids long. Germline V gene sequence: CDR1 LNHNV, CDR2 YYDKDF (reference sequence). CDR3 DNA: TGTGCCACCAGCAGGGGCATCTCCTACGAGCAGTACTTC. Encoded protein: CATSRGISYEQYF.

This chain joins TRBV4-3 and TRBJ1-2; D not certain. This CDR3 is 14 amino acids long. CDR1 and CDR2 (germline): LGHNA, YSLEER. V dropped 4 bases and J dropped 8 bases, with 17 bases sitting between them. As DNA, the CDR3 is TGCGCCAGCAGCCCTTCATCGGGGATTCAGGGCTACACCTTC. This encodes CASSPSSGIQGYTF.

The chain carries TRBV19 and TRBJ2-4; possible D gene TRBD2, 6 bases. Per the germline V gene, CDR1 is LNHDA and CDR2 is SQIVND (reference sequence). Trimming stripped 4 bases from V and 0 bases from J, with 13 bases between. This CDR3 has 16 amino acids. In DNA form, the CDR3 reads TGTGCCAGTAGTACTCTAGCGTATCTAGCCAAAAACATTCAGTACTTC. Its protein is CASSTLAYLAKNIQYF.

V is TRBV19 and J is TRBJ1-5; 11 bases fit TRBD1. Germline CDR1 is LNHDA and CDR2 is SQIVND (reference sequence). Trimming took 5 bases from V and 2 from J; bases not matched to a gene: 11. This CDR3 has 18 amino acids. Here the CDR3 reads CASSFPRDRGSGNQPQHF. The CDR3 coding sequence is TGTGCCAGTAGTTTCCCCCGGGACAGGGGGTCAGGCAATCAGCCCCAGCATTTT. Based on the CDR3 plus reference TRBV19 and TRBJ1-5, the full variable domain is DGGITQSPKYLFRKEGQNVTLSCEQNLNHDAMYWYRQDPGQGLRLIYYSQIVNDFQKGDIAEGYSVSREKKESFPLTVTSAQKNPTAFYLCASSFPRDRGSGNQPQHFGDGTRLSIL.

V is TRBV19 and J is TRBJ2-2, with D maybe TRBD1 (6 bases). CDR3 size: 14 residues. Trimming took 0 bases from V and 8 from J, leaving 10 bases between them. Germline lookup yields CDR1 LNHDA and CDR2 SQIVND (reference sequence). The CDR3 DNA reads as TGTGCCAGTAGTATAGAGGACAGTTCAGGGGAGCTGTTTTTT. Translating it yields CASSIEDSSGELFF. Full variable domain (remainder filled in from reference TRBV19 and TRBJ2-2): DGGITQSPKYLFRKEGQNVTLSCEQNLNHDAMYWYRQDPGQGLRLIYYSQIVNDFQKGDIAEGYSVSREKKESFPLTVTSAQKNPTAFYLCASSIEDSSGELFFGEGSRLTVL.

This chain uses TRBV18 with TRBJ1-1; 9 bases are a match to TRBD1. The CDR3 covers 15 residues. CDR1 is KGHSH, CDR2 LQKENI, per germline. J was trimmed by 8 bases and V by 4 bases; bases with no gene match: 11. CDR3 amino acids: CASSRGTGPTTEAFF. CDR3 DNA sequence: TGTGCCAGCTCACGTGGGACAGGGCCCACCACCGAAGCTTTCTTT.

The CDR3 region is CASSLQIAGGFAFEDTQYF. The CDR3 DNA follows: TGTGCCAGCAGCCTACAAATAGCGGGGGGGTTCGCGTTTGAAGATACGCAGTATTTT. The chain carries TRBV7-9 and TRBJ2-3; 11 bases are shared with TRBD2. Germline V CDR1 and CDR2: SEHNR, FQNEAQ (reference sequence). V dropped 5 bases and J dropped 5; count of bases not matched to a gene: 18. This CDR3 region has 19 residues.

The CDR3 loop reads CASSQGQGNQPQHF. CDR3 nucleotides: TGTGCCAGCAGCCAGGGACAGGGCAATCAGCCCCAGCATTTT. V usage is TRBV5-4 and J usage is TRBJ1-5, with 8 positions matching TRBD1. Trimming cost V 4 bases and J 2 bases; bases outside gene matches: 2. Germline loops: CDR1 SGHNT, CDR2 YYREEE (reference sequence). The CDR3 has 14 amino acids.

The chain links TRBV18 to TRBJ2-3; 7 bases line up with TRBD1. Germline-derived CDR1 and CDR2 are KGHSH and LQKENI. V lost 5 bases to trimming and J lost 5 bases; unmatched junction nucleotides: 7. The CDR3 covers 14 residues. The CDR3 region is CASSSNTGEDTQYF. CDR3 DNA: TGTGCCAGCTCATCGAACACAGGGGAAGATACGCAGTATTTT.

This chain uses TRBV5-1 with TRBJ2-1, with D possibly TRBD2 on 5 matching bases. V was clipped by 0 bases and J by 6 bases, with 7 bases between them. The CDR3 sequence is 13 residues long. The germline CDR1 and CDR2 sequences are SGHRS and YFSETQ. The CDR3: CASSLGGPNEQFF. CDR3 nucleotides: TGCGCCAGCAGCTTGGGAGGGCCCAATGAGCAGTTCTTC. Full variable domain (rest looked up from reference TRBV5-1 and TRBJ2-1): KAGVTQTPRYLIKTRGQQVTLSCSPISGHRSVSWYQQTPGQGLQFLFEYFSETQRNKGNFPGRFSGRQFSNSRSEMNVSTLELGDSALYLCASSLGGPNEQFFGPGTRLTVL.

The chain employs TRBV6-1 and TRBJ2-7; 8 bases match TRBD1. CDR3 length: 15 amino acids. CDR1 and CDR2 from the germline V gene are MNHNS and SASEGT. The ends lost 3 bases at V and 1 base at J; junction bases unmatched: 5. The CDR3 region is CASSETGTGSYEQYF. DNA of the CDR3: TGTGCCAGCAGTGAGACCGGGACAGGATCCTACGAGCAGTACTTC.

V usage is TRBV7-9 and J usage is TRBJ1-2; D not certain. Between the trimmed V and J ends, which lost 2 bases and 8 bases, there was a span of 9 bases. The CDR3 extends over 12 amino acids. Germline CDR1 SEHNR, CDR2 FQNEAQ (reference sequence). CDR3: CASSLIYGGYTF. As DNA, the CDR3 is TGTGCCAGCAGCTTAATATACGGGGGCTACACCTTC.